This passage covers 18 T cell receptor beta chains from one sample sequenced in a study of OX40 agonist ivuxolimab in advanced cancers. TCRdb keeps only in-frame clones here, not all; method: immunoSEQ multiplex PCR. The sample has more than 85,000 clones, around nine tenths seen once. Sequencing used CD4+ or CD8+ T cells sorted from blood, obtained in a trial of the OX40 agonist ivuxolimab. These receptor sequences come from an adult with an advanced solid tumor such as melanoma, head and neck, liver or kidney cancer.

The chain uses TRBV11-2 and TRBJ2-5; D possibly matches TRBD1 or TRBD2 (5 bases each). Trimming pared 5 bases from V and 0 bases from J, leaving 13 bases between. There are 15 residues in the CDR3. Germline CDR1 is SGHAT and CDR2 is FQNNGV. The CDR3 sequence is CASSKRGTNQETQYF. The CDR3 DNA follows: TGTGCCAGCAGCAAGAGGGGTACCAACCAAGAGACCCAGTACTTC.

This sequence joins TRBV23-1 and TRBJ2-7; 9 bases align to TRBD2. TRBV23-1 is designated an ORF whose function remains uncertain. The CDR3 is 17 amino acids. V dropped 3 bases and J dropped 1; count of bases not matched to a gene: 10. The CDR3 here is CASSQSSSGIPSYEQYF. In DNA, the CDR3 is TGCGCCAGCAGTCAGTCCTCTAGCGGGATACCGTCCTACGAGCAGTACTTC.

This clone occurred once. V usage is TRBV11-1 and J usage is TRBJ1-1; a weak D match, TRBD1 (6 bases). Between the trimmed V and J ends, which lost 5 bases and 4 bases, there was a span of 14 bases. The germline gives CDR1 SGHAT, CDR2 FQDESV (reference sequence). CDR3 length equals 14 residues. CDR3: CASSDKGGGTEAFF. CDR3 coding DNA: TGTGCCAGCAGCGATAAGGGGGGCGGCACTGAAGCTTTCTTT.

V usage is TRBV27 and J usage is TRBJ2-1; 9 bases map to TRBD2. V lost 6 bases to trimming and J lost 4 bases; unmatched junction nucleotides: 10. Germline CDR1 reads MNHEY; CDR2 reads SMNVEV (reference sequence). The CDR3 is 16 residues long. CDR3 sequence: CASRGGLAQFYNEQFF. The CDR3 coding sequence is TGTGCCAGCAGGGGGGGACTAGCTCAATTTTACAATGAGCAGTTCTTC.

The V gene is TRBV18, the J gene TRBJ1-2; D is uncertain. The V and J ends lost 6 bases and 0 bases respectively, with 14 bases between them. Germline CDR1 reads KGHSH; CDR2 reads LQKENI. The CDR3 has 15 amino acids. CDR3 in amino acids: CASSQTTGTNYGYTF. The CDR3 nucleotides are TGTGCCAGCTCCCAAACAACCGGGACTAACTATGGCTACACCTTC.

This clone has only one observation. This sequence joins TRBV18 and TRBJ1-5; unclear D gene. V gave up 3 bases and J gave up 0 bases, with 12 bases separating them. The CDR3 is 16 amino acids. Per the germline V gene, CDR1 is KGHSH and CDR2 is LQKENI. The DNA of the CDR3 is TGTGCCAGCTCACCTTATTCGGGGAATAGCAATCAGCCCCAGCATTTT. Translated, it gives CASSPYSGNSNQPQHF. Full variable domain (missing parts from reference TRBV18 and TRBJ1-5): NAGVMQNPRHLVRRRGQEARLRCSPMKGHSHVYWYRQLPEEGLKFMVYLQKENIIDESGMPKERFSAEFPKEGPSILRIQQVVRGDSAAYFCASSPYSGNSNQPQHFGDGTRLSIL.

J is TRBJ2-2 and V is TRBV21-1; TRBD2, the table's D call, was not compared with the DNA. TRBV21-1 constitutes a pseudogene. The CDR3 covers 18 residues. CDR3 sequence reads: CASSKVSSGRRGTGELFF. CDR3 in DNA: TGTGCCAGCAGCAAAGTGAGTAGCGGGAGGAGGGGCACCGGGGAGCTGTTTTTT.

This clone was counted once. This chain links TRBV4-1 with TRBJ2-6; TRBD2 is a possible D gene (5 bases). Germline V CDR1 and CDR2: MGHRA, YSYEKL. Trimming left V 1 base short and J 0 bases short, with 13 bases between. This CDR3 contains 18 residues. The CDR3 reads CASSQGGRADSGANVLTF. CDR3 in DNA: TGCGCCAGCAGCCAAGGTGGGCGGGCCGACTCTGGGGCCAACGTCCTGACTTTC.

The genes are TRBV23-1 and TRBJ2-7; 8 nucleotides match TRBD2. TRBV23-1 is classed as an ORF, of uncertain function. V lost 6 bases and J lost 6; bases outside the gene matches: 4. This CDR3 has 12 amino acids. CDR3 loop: CASSPGLAEQYF. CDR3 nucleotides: TGCGCCAGCAGCCCCGGACTAGCCGAGCAGTACTTC.

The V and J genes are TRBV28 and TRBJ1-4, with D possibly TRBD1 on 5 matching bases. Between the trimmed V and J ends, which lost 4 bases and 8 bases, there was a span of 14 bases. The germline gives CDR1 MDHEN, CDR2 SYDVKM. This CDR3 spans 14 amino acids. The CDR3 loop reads CASSSVGEGEKLFF. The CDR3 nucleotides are TGTGCCAGCAGTTCGGTAGGGGAGGGGGAAAAACTGTTTTTT.

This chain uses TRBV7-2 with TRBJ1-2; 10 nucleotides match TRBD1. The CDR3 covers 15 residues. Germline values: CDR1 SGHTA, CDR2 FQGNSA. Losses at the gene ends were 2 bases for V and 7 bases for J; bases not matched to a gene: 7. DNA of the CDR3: TGTGCCAGCAGCTTAATGGGGACAGGGGAAAGTGGCTACACCTTC. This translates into CASSLMGTGESGYTF.

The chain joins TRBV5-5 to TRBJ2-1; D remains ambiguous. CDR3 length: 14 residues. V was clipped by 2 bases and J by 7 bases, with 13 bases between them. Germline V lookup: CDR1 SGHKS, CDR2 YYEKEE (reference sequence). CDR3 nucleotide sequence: TGTGCCAGCAGCTTAGCAACAGCCGAAAATGAGCAGTTCTTC. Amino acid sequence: CASSLATAENEQFF.

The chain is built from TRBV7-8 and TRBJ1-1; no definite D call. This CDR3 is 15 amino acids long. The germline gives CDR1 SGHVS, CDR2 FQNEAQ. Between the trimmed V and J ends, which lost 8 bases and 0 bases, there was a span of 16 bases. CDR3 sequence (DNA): TGTGCCAGCTCCAAAGTGGGCAGAATGAACACTGAAGCTTTCTTT. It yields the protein CASSKVGRMNTEAFF.

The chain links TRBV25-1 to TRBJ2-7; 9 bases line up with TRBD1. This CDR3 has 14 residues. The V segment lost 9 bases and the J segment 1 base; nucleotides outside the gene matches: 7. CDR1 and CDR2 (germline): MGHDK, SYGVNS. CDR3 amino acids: CARRQGGLSYEQYF. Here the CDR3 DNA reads TGTGCCAGAAGACAGGGGGGTCTATCCTACGAGCAGTACTTC.

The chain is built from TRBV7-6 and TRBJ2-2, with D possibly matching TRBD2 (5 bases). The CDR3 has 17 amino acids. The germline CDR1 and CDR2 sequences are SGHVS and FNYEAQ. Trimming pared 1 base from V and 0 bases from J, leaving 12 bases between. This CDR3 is CASSLEASSTNTGELFF. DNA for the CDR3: TGTGCCAGCAGCTTAGAAGCTAGCAGTACGAACACCGGGGAGCTGTTTTTT.

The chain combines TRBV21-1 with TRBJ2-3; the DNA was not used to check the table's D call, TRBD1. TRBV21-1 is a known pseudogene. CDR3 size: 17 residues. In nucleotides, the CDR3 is TGTGCCAGCAGCAAAAAGACAGGGGCGAGCCCCACAGATACGCAGTATTTT. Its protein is CASSKKTGASPTDTQYF.

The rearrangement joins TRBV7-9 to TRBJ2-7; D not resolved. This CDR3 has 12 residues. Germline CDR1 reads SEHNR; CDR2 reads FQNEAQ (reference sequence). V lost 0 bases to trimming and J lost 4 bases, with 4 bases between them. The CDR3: CASSLAAYEQYF. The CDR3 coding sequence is TGTGCCAGCAGCTTAGCCGCTTACGAGCAGTACTTC.

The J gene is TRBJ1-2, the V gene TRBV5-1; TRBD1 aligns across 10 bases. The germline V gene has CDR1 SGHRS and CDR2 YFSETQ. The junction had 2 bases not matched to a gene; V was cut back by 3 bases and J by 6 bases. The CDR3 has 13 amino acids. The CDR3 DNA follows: TGCGCCAGCAGCTGGGACAGGGGTAATGGCTACACCTTC. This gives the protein CASSWDRGNGYTF.